These 3 T cell receptor beta chains were all obtained from the same sample, sequenced in a study of T cell responses to AZD1222 COVID-19 vaccine. Some clones are missing from TCRdb's copy, which holds only in-frame ones; the method was immunoSEQ multiplex PCR. The sample carries 90,000 to 110,000 clones, roughly 88% recorded once. The source material was peripheral blood, sampled on day 0 of AZD1222 vaccination. All receptors derive from an adult in good health.

This clone was recorded only once. This chain links TRBV5-4 with TRBJ2-2; tentatively, D is TRBD2 (6 bases). Trimming shortened V by 1 base and J by 2 bases, and 18 bases separated the two germline ends. Germline V lookup: CDR1 SGHNT, CDR2 YYREEE (reference sequence). The CDR3 covers 18 residues. The DNA of the CDR3 is TGTGCCAGCAGCTTGAGTTACCGGGGGAGTGTAAACACCGGGGAGCTGTTTTTT. Encoded protein: CASSLSYRGSVNTGELFF.

This clone was counted a few times. V gene TRBV29-1 combines with J gene TRBJ1-1; no definite D call. V lost 4 bases to trimming and J lost 4 bases, with 16 bases between them. CDR1 is SQVTM and CDR2 is ANQGSEA in the germline V gene. CDR3 length: 14 amino acids. CDR3 sequence reads: CSVARTVSSTEAFF. CDR3 DNA: TGCAGCGTTGCGCGGACGGTATCGAGCACTGAAGCTTTCTTT.

This clone was counted a single time. V usage is TRBV12-2 and J usage is TRBJ2-5. TRBV12-2 is noted as a pseudogene. The CDR3 is made up of 13 amino acids. The CDR3 DNA sequence: TGTGCAAGTCTCCAAGGGACGGTTCCGACCCAGTACTTC. Its translation is CASLQGTVPTQYF.